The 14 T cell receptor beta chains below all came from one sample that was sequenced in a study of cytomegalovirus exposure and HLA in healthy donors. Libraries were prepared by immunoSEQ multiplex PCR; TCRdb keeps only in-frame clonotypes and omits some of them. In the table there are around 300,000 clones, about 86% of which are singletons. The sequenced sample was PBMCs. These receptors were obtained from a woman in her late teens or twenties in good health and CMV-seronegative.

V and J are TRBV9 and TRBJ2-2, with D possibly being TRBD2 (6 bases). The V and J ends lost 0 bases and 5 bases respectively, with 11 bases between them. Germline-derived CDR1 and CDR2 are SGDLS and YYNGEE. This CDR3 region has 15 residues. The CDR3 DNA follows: TGTGCCAGCAGCGTAGATGGCGCGGGGACCGGGGAGCTGTTTTTT. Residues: CASSVDGAGTGELFF.

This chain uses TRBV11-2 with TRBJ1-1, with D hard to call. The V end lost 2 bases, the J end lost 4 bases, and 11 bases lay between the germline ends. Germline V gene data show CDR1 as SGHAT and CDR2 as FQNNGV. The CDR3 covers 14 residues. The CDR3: CASSLLGAGTEAFF. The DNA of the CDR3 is TGTGCCAGCAGCTTACTGGGTGCGGGCACTGAAGCTTTCTTT.

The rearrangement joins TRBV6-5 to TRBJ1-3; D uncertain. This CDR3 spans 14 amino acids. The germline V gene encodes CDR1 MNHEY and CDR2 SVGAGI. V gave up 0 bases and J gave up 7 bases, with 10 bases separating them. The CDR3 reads CASSYSGRGNTIYF. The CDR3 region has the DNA TGTGCCAGCAGTTACTCCGGGCGAGGGAACACCATATATTTT.

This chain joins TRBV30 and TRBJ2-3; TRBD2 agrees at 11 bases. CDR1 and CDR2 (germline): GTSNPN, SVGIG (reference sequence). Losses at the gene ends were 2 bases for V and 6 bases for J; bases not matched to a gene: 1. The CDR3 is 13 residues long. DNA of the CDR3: TGTGCCTGGAGTTCTAGCGGGGGGGATACGCAGTATTTT. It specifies CAWSSSGGDTQYF.

The CDR3 loop reads CASSEQGPSGNTIYF. In DNA form, the CDR3 reads TGTGCCAGCAGTGAACAGGGGCCGAGTGGAAACACCATATATTTT. The gene calls are TRBV6-1 and TRBJ1-3; D might be TRBD1 (6 bases). The CDR3 spans 15 residues. V gave up 2 bases and J gave up 3 bases, with 11 bases separating them. CDR1 is MNHNS and CDR2 is SASEGT in the germline V gene.

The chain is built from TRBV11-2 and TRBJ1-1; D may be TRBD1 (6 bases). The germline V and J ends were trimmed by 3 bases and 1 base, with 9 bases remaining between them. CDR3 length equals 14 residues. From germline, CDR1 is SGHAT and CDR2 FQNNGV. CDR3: CASSLGHQNTEAFF. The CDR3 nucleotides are TGTGCCAGCAGCTTGGGACACCAGAACACTGAAGCTTTCTTT.

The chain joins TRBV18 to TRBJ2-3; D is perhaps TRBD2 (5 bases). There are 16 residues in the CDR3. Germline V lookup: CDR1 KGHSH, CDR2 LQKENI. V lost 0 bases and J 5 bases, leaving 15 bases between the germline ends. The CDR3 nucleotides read TGTGCCAGCTCACCACCGAAGCGGAAAGGTGAAGATACGCAGTATTTT. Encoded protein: CASSPPKRKGEDTQYF.

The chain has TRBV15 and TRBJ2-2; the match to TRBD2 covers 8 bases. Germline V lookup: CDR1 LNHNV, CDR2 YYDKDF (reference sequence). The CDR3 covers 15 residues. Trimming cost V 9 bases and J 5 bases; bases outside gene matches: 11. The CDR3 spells CATKTSASGTGELFF. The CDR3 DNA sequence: TGTGCCACGAAGACTAGCGCCTCGGGGACCGGGGAGCTGTTTTTT. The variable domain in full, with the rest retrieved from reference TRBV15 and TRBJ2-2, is DAMVIQNPRYQVTQFGKPVTLSCSQTLNHNVMYWYQQKSSQAPKLLFHYYDKDFNNEADTPDNFQSRRPNTSFCFLDIRSPGLGDTAMYLCATKTSASGTGELFFGEGSRLTVL.

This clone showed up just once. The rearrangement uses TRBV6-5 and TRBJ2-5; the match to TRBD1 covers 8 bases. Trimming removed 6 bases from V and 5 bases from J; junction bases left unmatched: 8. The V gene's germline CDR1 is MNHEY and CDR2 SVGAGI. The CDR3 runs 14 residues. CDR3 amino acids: CASSPGTGLETQYF. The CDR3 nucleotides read TGTGCCAGCAGCCCCGGGACAGGTCTGGAGACCCAGTACTTC.

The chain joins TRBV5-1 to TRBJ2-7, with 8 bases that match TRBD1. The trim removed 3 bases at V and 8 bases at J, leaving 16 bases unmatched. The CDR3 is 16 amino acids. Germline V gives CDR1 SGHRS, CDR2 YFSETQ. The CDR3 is CASSSTPDRGGDKQYF. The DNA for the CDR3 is TGCGCCAGCAGCTCAACCCCCGACAGGGGTGGTGATAAGCAGTACTTC. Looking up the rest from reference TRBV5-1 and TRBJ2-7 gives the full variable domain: KAGVTQTPRYLIKTRGQQVTLSCSPISGHRSVSWYQQTPGQGLQFLFEYFSETQRNKGNFPGRFSGRQFSNSRSEMNVSTLELGDSALYLCASSSTPDRGGDKQYFGPGTRLTVT.

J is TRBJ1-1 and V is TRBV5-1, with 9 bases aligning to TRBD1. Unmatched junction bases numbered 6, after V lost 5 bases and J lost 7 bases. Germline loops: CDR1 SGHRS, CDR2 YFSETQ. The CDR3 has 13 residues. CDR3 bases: TGCGCCAGCAGGGCGGGACAGGGTAATGAAGCTTTCTTT. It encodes CASRAGQGNEAFF. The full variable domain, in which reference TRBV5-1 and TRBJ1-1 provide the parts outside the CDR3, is KAGVTQTPRYLIKTRGQQVTLSCSPISGHRSVSWYQQTPGQGLQFLFEYFSETQRNKGNFPGRFSGRQFSNSRSEMNVSTLELGDSALYLCASRAGQGNEAFFGQGTRLTVV.

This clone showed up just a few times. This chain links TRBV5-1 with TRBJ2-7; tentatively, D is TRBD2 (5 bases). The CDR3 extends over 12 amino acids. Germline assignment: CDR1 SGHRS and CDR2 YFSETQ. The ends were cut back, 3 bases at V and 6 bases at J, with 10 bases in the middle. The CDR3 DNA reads TGCGCCAGCAGCTCGGGGTCGCGCGAGCAGTACTTC. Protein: CASSSGSREQYF.

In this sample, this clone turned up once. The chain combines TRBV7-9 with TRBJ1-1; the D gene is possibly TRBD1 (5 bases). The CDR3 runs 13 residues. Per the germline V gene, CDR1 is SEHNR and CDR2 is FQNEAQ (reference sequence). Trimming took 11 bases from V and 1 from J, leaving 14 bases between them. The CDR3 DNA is TGTGCCGGACAACAGGCTTCGAACACTGAAGCTTTCTTT. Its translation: CAGQQASNTEAFF.

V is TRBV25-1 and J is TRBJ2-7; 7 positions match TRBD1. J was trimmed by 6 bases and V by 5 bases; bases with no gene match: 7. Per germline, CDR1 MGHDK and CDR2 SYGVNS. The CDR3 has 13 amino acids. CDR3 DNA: TGTGCCAGCAGTAGGACAGGACGGGGCGAGCAGTACTTC. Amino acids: CASSRTGRGEQYF.